The entry below gives a single T cell receptor (beta chain) sequence along with its context. Antigen: not known. These data belong to a study of cytomegalovirus exposure and HLA in healthy donors. Broader study findings: Most TCR beta V segments were productive about 90% or about 30% of the time in an earlier analysis.

The CDR3 spans 16 residues. Germline V lookup: CDR1 SGHAT, CDR2 FQDESV (reference sequence). V dropped 4 bases and J dropped 3 bases, with 18 bases sitting between them. Primers: 60 Vbeta forward and 13 Jbeta reverse. Data came from immunoSEQ multiplex PCR; TCRdb stores just in-frame clones and leaves some out. Recorded for this sample: about 200,000 clones. This TCR derives from a man in his thirties or forties in good health and CMV-seronegative. Specimen: PBMCs. This chain connects TRBV11-1 to TRBJ1-1; tentatively, D is TRBD1 (6 bases). The CDR3 here is CASSYHREGGYTEAFF. The CDR3 DNA sequence: TGTGCCAGCAGCTACCACAGGGAAGGGGGATACACTGAAGCTTTCTTT.